This T cell receptor (beta chain) was sequenced for a study of cytomegalovirus exposure and HLA in healthy donors. Whole-study results and caveats: Follow-up analysis later connected one missense variant in DCLRE1C with trimming of TCR beta V- and J-genes. According to the study, 160 or so TCR beta chains were cytomegalovirus-associated. Presence/absence analyses took donor sequencing depth as roughly uniform.

PCR involved 60 Vbeta and 13 Jbeta primers. The protocol was immunoSEQ multiplex PCR, while the TCRdb copy is restricted to in-frame clones and leaves out a portion. The sample holds approximately 110,000 clones, roughly 76% seen once. About this clone itself: Its antigen is not known.

Sequenced input: PBMCs. The source of this sequence is a woman aged 55-70 years in good health and CMV-seropositive.

The CDR3 nucleotides are TGTGCCAGCAGCCAACGTGGGACTAGCGGCTCTGGGGCCAACGTCCTGACTTTC. This sequence encodes CASSQRGTSGSGANVLTF. This chain connects TRBV7-2 to TRBJ2-6; 11 bases match TRBD2. CDR3 length: 18 residues. Trimming removed 5 bases from V and 0 bases from J; junction bases left unmatched: 6. The germline V gene encodes CDR1 SGHTA and CDR2 FQGNSA.